This paragraph covers one TCR beta chain sequence. This clonotype was recorded a few times. Its antigen specificity is not known. Per-nucleotide qualities are absent, and no much larger clonotype sits a single base away. These data come from a study of T cell repertoires in cytomegalovirus infection (dated by TCRdb to between 2018 and 2020). For the wider study: Donor HLA type was relevant to the analysis, because carriage of CMV infection together with the matching HLA type was indicated by public TCR beta signatures. What the research found in general, with its limitations: In both this cohort and an independent cohort of 300 to 450 donors, the cumulative frequency of public TCR beta family members distinguished carriers of CMV infection plus the relevant HLA type. The ex vivo response was dominated by HLA-C-restricted CMV-specific TCR beta clonotypes, and the single most frequent clonotype in two of eight donors was supplied by these HLA-C-restricted clonotypes.

TCRdb records Illumina HiSeq 1500 as the sequencer. TCRdb reworked the public reads: Q25 trimming with fastp, MiXCR clone assembly, productive beta chains retained. Each record represents a unique CDR3 protein, reported with the most common genes and DNA among its rows. The sample yields 350,000 to 450,000 distinct CDR3 sequences; about a sixth were counted once. The ten largest clones take up 7.5% to 9% of the sample. Material for sequencing was PBMCs. The receptor was isolated from a human donor in good health (CMV status not recorded). Some clones in this sample may be carry-over from other donors' samples.

The nucleotide sequence is TGCGCCAGCAGCAATGCTTTCGGGGGAGGACAACTAGAGACCCAGTACTTC. It translates to CASSNAFGGGQLETQYF. The receptor chain draws on TRBV4-1 and TRBJ2-5, and TRBD2 may be the D gene, going by 6 matching bases. Via the germline V gene, CDR1 is MGHRA and CDR2 YSYEKL. From cysteine to phenylalanine, the CDR3 is 17 amino acids long. Only the CDR3 region is kept as DNA, spanning 51 bases read in frame from base 1. Between the V and J ends, shortened by 5 bases and 4 bases respectively, the junction contains 23 bases.